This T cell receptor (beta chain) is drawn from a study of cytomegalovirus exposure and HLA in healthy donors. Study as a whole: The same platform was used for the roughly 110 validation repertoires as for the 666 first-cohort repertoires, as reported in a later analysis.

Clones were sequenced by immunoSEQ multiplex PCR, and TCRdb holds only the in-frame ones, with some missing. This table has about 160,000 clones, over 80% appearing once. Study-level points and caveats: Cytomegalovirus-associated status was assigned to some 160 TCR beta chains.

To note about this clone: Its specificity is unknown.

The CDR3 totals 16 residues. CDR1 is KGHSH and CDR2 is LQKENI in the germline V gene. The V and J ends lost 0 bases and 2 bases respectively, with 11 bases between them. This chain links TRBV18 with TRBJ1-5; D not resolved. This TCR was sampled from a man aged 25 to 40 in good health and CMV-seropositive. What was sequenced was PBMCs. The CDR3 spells CASSPPAVTRNQPQHF. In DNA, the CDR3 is TGTGCCAGCTCACCACCGGCTGTAACCCGCAATCAGCCCCAGCATTTT.